Detailed here is one TCR beta chain. After isolation, RNA underwent reverse transcription to generate cDNA as the sequencing template. Only in-frame clones appear in the TCRdb table, and some are missing; sequencing was by immunoSEQ multiplex PCR. Counted here are around 100,000 clones, approximately 90% occurring once; the ten biggest clones make up roughly 11%. The data stem from a study of CD8+ T cells in alopecia areata. There are 17 residues in the CDR3. Germline-derived CDR1 and CDR2 are GTSNPN and SVGIG (reference sequence). The trim removed 1 base at V and 2 bases at J, leaving 10 bases unmatched. Documented treatment: oral pan-JAK inhibitor, 5-10 mg twice daily.

The sample consisted of CD8+ T cells sorted from blood, taken at approximately week 30, from a patient treated with tofacitinib. The genes are TRBV30 and TRBJ2-3, with 9 bases fitting TRBD1. The clonotype originates from a human donor with alopecia areata. CDR3 region: CAWSGVPRQGDTDTQYF. DNA for the CDR3: TGTGCCTGGAGTGGCGTACCGAGACAGGGGGACACAGATACGCAGTATTTT.